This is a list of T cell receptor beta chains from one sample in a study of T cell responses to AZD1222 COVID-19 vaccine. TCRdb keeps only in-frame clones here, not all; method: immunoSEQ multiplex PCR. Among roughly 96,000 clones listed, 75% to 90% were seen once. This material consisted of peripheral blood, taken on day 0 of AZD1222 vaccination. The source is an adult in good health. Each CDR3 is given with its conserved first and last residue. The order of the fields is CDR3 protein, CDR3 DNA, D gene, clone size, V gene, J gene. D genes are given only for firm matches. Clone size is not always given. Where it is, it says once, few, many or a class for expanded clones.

cdr3_aa: CASSQDWGHNQPQHF
cdr3_nt: TGCGCCAGCAGCCAAGATTGGGGCCACAATCAGCCCCAGCATTTT
d_call: NA
clone_size: once
v_call: TRBV4-3
j_call: TRBJ1-5

cdr3_aa: CASSWGQGEKLFF
cdr3_nt: TGTGCCAGCAGCTGGGGACAGGGGGAAAAACTGTTTTTT
d_call: TRBD1
clone_size: NA
v_call: TRBV5-6
j_call: TRBJ1-4

cdr3_aa: CASTRDSSYEQYF
cdr3_nt: TGTGCCAGCACCCGGGACAGTTCCTACGAGCAGTACTTC
d_call: TRBD1
clone_size: NA
v_call: TRBV6-5
j_call: TRBJ2-7

cdr3_aa: CASTRRTSLREQYF
cdr3_nt: TGTGCCAGCACCCGCAGGACTAGTTTGCGGGAGCAGTACTTC
d_call: TRBD2
clone_size: NA
v_call: TRBV7-8
j_call: TRBJ2-7

cdr3_aa: CASSLGRAYEQYF
cdr3_nt: TGTGCCAGCAGCTTAGGCCGAGCCTACGAGCAGTACTTC
d_call: NA
clone_size: NA
v_call: TRBV7-8
j_call: TRBJ2-7

cdr3_aa: CASSPQGRNTEAFF
cdr3_nt: TGTGCCAGCTCACCACAGGGTCGAAACACTGAAGCTTTCTTT
d_call: NA
clone_size: NA
v_call: TRBV18
j_call: TRBJ1-1

cdr3_aa: CASSPSRLMDEQFF
cdr3_nt: TGTGCCAGCAGTCCCTCTCGGCTGATGGATGAGCAGTTCTTC
d_call: NA
clone_size: few
v_call: TRBV27
j_call: TRBJ2-1

cdr3_aa: CASSLGGGANVLTF
cdr3_nt: TGTGCCAGCAGCCTCGGGGGTGGGGCCAACGTCCTGACTTTC
d_call: NA
clone_size: NA
v_call: TRBV9
j_call: TRBJ2-6

cdr3_aa: CASSPRKDTQYF
cdr3_nt: TGTGCCAGCAGCCCTAGGAAAGATACGCAGTATTTT
d_call: NA
clone_size: NA
v_call: TRBV7-2
j_call: TRBJ2-3

cdr3_aa: CATHRTPYEQYF
cdr3_nt: TGTGCCACCCACAGGACCCCCTACGAGCAGTACTTC
d_call: NA
clone_size: NA
v_call: TRBV28
j_call: TRBJ2-7

cdr3_aa: CASTKRASGRAGWTDTQYF
cdr3_nt: TGTGCCAGCACTAAGCGGGCTAGCGGGAGGGCCGGGTGGACAGATACGCAGTATTTT
d_call: TRBD2
clone_size: once
v_call: TRBV28
j_call: TRBJ2-3

cdr3_aa: CASSRPGQGTEAFF
cdr3_nt: TGTGCCAGCAGCCGGCCGGGGCAGGGCACTGAAGCTTTCTTT
d_call: NA
clone_size: few
v_call: TRBV5-4
j_call: TRBJ1-1

cdr3_aa: CSLGATDTQYF
cdr3_nt: TGCAGCTTGGGCGCCACAGATACGCAGTATTTT
d_call: NA
clone_size: NA
v_call: TRBV20-1
j_call: TRBJ2-3

cdr3_aa: CASSRITGNGELFF
cdr3_nt: TGTGCCAGCAGCAGGATTACAGGGAACGGGGAGCTGTTTTTT
d_call: NA
clone_size: NA
v_call: TRBV3-1/TRBV3-2
j_call: TRBJ2-2

cdr3_aa: CASSHGAGTGYHEQYF
cdr3_nt: TGCGCCAGCAGCCACGGTGCCGGGACAGGCTACCACGAGCAGTACTTC
d_call: TRBD1
clone_size: NA
v_call: TRBV4-3
j_call: TRBJ2-7

cdr3_aa: CASSEGQGTFPNYGYTF
cdr3_nt: TGTGCCAGCAGTGAAGGGCAGGGGACGTTCCCTAACTATGGCTACACCTTC
d_call: NA
clone_size: NA
v_call: TRBV2
j_call: TRBJ1-2